This TCR beta chain emerged from a study (dated by TCRdb to the mid-2010s). Notes on the research overall: The study tested whether tumor-infiltrating Tregs in breast cancer are recruited from blood Tregs or converted in situ from other CD4+ T cell subsets.

This clonotype was counted a single time. Its antigen is currently not known. One end of the junction fails to match germline, which may point to a read error. Summary of the overall study and its limitations: The TCR gene usage of tumor memory CD4+ T cells clustered together with blood and lymph node memory CD4+ cells and with lymph node naive CD4+ cells. The validation in the larger cohort was limited to a single TCR beta V-J rearrangement instead of whole repertoires. The greatest overlap of tumor-infiltrating Treg TCR alpha and beta sequences was with tumor naive CD4+ T cells, followed next by blood naive CD4+ T cells.

Amplification of full-length TCR variable regions was done by 5' RACE PCR using constant-region reverse primers, and this step was followed by semi-nested PCR with Nested Universal Primer A. The ReliaPrep RNA Cell Miniprep System was used to extract total RNA, which was then reverse transcribed into 5'RACE-ready cDNA with the SMARTer RACE 5'/3' Kit. Full-length TCR alpha and beta libraries were barcoded with multiplex adaptors and sequenced on an Illumina MiSeq. For the original study's pipeline: For each of nine subset-tissue groups, sequencing data from the five patients were combined, and the groups were compared by unsupervised clustering of TCR gene usage. The Morisita-Horn index was used to calculate repertoire similarity, with shared sequences weighted according to their contribution to each repertoire. TCRdb applied fastp at Q25 and MiXCR to the public reads, then kept only in-frame beta chains. One record per CDR3 amino acid sequence lists the most common genes and DNA. The V and J calls shown here were made by TCRdb, not taken from the authors' results. For this sample there are about 54,000 distinct CDR3 sequences; about a sixth appear just once. Approximately 2.3% of the sample goes to the ten largest clones.

The germline V gene gives CDR1 as KGHSH and CDR2 as LQKENI. Measured from the cysteine to the phenylalanine, the CDR3 is 13 residues long. Here the CDR3 DNA is all that survives: 39 bases in frame from base 1. The Miltenyi Naive CD4+ T Cell Isolation kit was used to purify naive CD4+ T cells, and Tregs were depleted with CD25 microbeads. Tregs, naive and memory CD4+ T cells from tumor, blood and ipsilateral draining lymph nodes of about five breast cancer patients underwent full-length TCR alpha and beta sequencing. Ficoll density gradient centrifugation was used to isolate mononuclear cells from lymph nodes or from 50 ml of peripheral blood. Sorted cell populations were confirmed by FACS to exceed 90% purity.

This sequence originates from a female donor with breast cancer. Recombination linked TRBV18 to TRBJ1-6; a confident D gene designation cannot be given. The sample comprised naive CD4+ T cells sorted from blood. The cell subset or site label for this specimen denotes: naive CD4+ T cells, CD4+CD45RA+CD25-. The nucleotides read TGTGCCAGCTCACCACGTTTGGATTCACCCCGCCACTTT. This yields the protein CASSPRLDSPRHF.